This entry lists 14 T cell receptor beta chains sequenced from one sample in a study of shared clonotypes between healthy human individuals. CD45RO-negative CD8 cells positively selected for CCR7 made up the naive population, which excluded terminally differentiated effector memory CD45RA+ cells. TCRdb's table, derived via immunoSEQ multiplex PCR, lists solely in-frame clones and lacks some. There are millions of clones in the sample; roughly 94% occur only once, and about 1.1% lies in the top ten. The sample was naive CD8+ T cells sorted from blood. The source is a man younger than 35 in good health.

This clone has ten or more counts. The chain links TRBV5-6 to TRBJ1-1; a possible D gene is TRBD1 (6 bases). This CDR3 has 12 residues. Germline V gene lookup returns CDR1 SGHDT and CDR2 YYEEEE. V lost 4 bases and J 11 bases, leaving 15 bases between the germline ends. The CDR3 sequence: CASSPFTGSAFF. The CDR3 DNA follows: TGTGCCAGCAGCCCCTTTACAGGGTCTGCTTTCTTT.

V and J are TRBV7-3 and TRBJ2-4; tentative D call: TRBD2 (7 bases). The ends were cut back, 4 bases at V and 1 base at J, with 20 bases in the middle. Germline CDR1 reads SGHTA; CDR2 reads FQGTGA. This CDR3 spans 18 amino acids. In nucleotides, the CDR3 is TGTGCCAGCAGCTCCGGTCGGGGGGCCACAGTGGCCAAAAACATTCAGTACTTC. This sequence encodes CASSSGRGATVAKNIQYF.

The chain combines TRBV5-4 with TRBJ2-3; 7 bases are a match to TRBD1. The CDR3 totals 15 residues. V lost 4 bases to trimming and J lost 3 bases; unmatched junction nucleotides: 8. CDR1 and CDR2 (germline): SGHNT, YYREEE (reference sequence). The CDR3 reads CASSLLTGRTDTQYF. In DNA, the CDR3 is TGTGCCAGCAGCCTCTTGACAGGGAGAACAGATACGCAGTATTTT.

This sequence joins TRBV29-1 and TRBJ2-2; a possible D gene is TRBD1 (6 bases). The CDR3 totals 14 residues. The ends were cut back, 3 bases at V and 3 bases at J, with 11 bases in the middle. CDR1 and CDR2 (germline): SQVTM, ANQGSEA. CDR3 sequence: CSVELDSYTGELFF. The CDR3 bases are TGCAGCGTTGAGTTGGACAGCTACACCGGGGAGCTGTTTTTT.

The chain carries TRBV10-3 and TRBJ2-1, with D unresolved. Trimming left V 9 bases short and J 2 bases short, with 17 bases between. The V gene's germline CDR1 is ENHRY and CDR2 SYGVKD. This CDR3 spans 15 amino acids. CDR3 DNA: TGTGCCATTGCTGGGGTCAGAGAAGCCTACAATGAGCAGTTCTTC. It codes for CAIAGVREAYNEQFF.

This clone was seen only once. The gene calls are TRBV6-1 and TRBJ1-2, with 11 bases identical to TRBD1. CDR1 MNHNS and CDR2 SASEGT come from the germline V gene. V dropped 4 bases and J dropped 3; count of bases not matched to a gene: 4. The CDR3 spans 15 residues. CDR3: CASSGDRGFYYGYTF. Written as DNA, the CDR3 is TGTGCCAGCAGTGGGGACAGGGGGTTCTACTATGGCTACACCTTC.

The CDR3 region has the DNA TGTGCCAGCAGCTTGGATTGGGGGGACGGCTCCTACGAGCAGTACTTC. The encoded protein is CASSLDWGDGSYEQYF. This sequence joins TRBV5-6 and TRBJ2-7; a weak D match, TRBD2 (6 bases). Trimming cost V 0 bases and J 0 bases, with 13 bases left between them. CDR3 size: 16 residues. Germline-derived CDR1 and CDR2 are SGHDT and YYEEEE.

The genes are TRBV7-2 and TRBJ2-1; a possible D gene is TRBD2 (5 bases). V shed 2 bases and J shed 9 bases, with 14 bases lying between them. CDR1 and CDR2 (germline): SGHTA, FQGNSA. The CDR3 sequence is 14 residues long. This CDR3 is CASSLRSAEGEQFF. The CDR3 bases are TGTGCCAGCAGCTTACGAAGCGCTGAGGGTGAGCAGTTCTTC.

The chain has TRBV20-1 and TRBJ2-7; D unresolved. The CDR3 has 11 residues. Germline V gene lookup returns CDR1 DFQATT and CDR2 SNEGSKA (reference sequence). V lost 6 bases to trimming and J lost 6 bases, with 12 bases between them. The CDR3 DNA follows: TGCAGTGCAGTCTACCTAATCGAGCAGTACTTC. Amino acid sequence: CSAVYLIEQYF.

The V and J genes are TRBV6-6 and TRBJ2-5; a possible D gene is TRBD2 (6 bases). The V gene lost 2 bases and the J gene lost 4 bases, with 8 bases spanning the gap. Germline V lookup: CDR1 MNHNY, CDR2 SVGAGI (reference sequence). This CDR3 has 13 residues. Here the CDR3 reads CASSYMGGETQYF. In nucleotides, the CDR3 is TGTGCCAGCAGTTACATGGGAGGAGAGACCCAGTACTTC.

V usage is TRBV19 and J usage is TRBJ2-7; D may be TRBD1 (6 bases). Looked up from germline, CDR1 is LNHDA and CDR2 is SQIVND (reference sequence). V was clipped by 2 bases and J by 0 bases, with 8 bases between them. This CDR3 has 14 residues. The CDR3 sequence is CASSIQGFSYEQYF. Written as DNA, the CDR3 is TGTGCCAGTAGTATACAGGGGTTCTCCTACGAGCAGTACTTC.

The chain has TRBV5-8 and TRBJ1-1, with D possibly TRBD1 on 6 matching bases. Trimming took off 4 bases at V and 0 bases at J, with 13 bases between the two ends. Looked up from germline, CDR1 is SGHTS and CDR2 is YDEGEE. This CDR3 has 15 amino acids. The DNA of the CDR3 is TGTGCCAGCAGCCTCGAGGGGGGCCTGAACACTGAAGCTTTCTTT. This codes for CASSLEGGLNTEAFF.

The V gene is TRBV18, the J gene TRBJ2-7; 7 nucleotides agree with TRBD1. This CDR3 contains 15 residues. V was pared by 4 bases and J by 0 bases, with 6 bases of the junction left unmatched. The V gene's germline CDR1 is KGHSH and CDR2 LQKENI. The CDR3 protein is CASSHPGQSSYEQYF. The DNA for the CDR3 is TGTGCCAGCTCACACCCGGGACAGAGCTCCTACGAGCAGTACTTC. The variable domain in full, with the rest retrieved from reference TRBV18 and TRBJ2-7, is NAGVMQNPRHLVRRRGQEARLRCSPMKGHSHVYWYRQLPEEGLKFMVYLQKENIIDESGMPKERFSAEFPKEGPSILRIQQVVRGDSAAYFCASSHPGQSSYEQYFGPGTRLTVT.

CDR3 residues: CASSLGSGGAETQYF. Here the CDR3 DNA reads TGTGCCAGCAGCTTAGGTAGCGGGGGGGCCGAGACCCAGTACTTC. The chain is built from TRBV11-2 and TRBJ2-5, with 11 nucleotides matching TRBD2. Trimming took 1 base from V and 5 from J; bases not matched to a gene: 3. The germline V gene encodes CDR1 SGHAT and CDR2 FQNNGV. The CDR3 is 15 residues long. The full variable domain, rest sourced from reference TRBV11-2 and TRBJ2-5, is EAGVAQSPRYKIIEKRQSVAFWCNPISGHATLYWYQQILGQGPKLLIQFQNNGVVDDSQLPKDRFSAERLKGVDSTLKIQPAKLEDSAVYLCASSLGSGGAETQYFGPGTRLLVL.